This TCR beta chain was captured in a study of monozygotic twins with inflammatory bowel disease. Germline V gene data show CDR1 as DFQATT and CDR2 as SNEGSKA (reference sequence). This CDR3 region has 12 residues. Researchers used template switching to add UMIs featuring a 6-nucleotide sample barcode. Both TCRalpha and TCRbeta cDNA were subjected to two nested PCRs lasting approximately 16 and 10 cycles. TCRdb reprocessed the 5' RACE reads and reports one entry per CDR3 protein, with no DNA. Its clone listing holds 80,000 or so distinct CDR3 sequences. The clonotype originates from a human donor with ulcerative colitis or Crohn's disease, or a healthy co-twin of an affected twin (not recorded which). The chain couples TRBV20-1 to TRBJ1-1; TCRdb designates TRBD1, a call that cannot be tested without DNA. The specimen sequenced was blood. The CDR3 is CSATDPDTEAFF.